This T cell receptor (beta chain) was recorded in a study of blood T cell dynamics during melanoma immunotherapy (TCRdb year 2020). In terms of the full investigation: Patients with metastatic melanoma were treated with first-line pembrolizumab or nivolumab plus ipilimumab as standard of care in the United Kingdom. To find early correlates of response, peripheral T cell receptor repertoires were profiled in metastatic melanoma patients before and after one cycle of checkpoint inhibitor therapy. The training cohort consisted of consecutive patients, while an additional independent group of patients from the same centre was pooled to form an external validation set. Overall study outcomes, separate from this receptor: Whether the T cell clones driving repertoire changes were melanoma-specific or reflected general immune activation could not be determined in the study. The relatively small sample size was recognized as a factor that could limit how well the results generalize. Among sorted CD8+ subsets, TIE cells showed the highest similarity to cfDNA CDR3 sequences and the highest clonality, suggesting active turnover with convergence on dominant clones.

The entire DNA extracted from each sorted CD8+ T cell subset was loaded into the assay. Following the manufacturer instructions, the immunoSEQ TCRb Assay kit was used to amplify TCR beta CDR3 sequences from genomic DNA. The KAPA Library Quantification Kit for Illumina platforms was used to quantify pooled libraries by qPCR. Pooled libraries were clustered at 0.6-1.1 pM and sequenced on an Illumina NextSeq 500. Processing in the source paper ran as follows. TCR data were analyzed with immunoSEQ ANALYZER and the R LymphoSeq package. A rearrangement efficiency score was calculated as productive divided by the sum of productive and non-productive CDR3 sequences. Within each patient, timepoints were compared pairwise for clonality, measured with the Gini coefficient, and for diversity, measured with the Renyi index at alpha=1. In LymphoSeq, clonal relatedness was computed using an edit distance of 3, and repertoire similarity was computed using the Bhattacharyya coefficient. To classify response, a linear discriminant analysis based on week-3 changes in clonality and diversity was built using the R MASS and caret packages. TCRdb's version of the immuneACCESS table is confined to in-frame rearrangements and falls short of the full clone set. An unresolved V gene accounts for under half of the shortfall where checked; the remainder is of unknown origin. The DNA was the basis for D and trimming; V, J and clone size are from that table. The sample table holds nearly 850 clones, of which about 87% were seen once. The biggest ten clones account for about a tenth of the sample.

The time point label of this sample denotes: week 3, after first cycle of checkpoint inhibitor. Immune-effector (TIE) cells were defined as memory T cells with a CD3+ CD4- CD8+ CD45RA- CD45RO-high CD27- CCR7- phenotype. Blood samples were collected before treatment (T0) and at week 3 (W3), after the first cycle of checkpoint blockade. Except for a couple of patients with rapid clinical progression, response was assessed 12 weeks after the first infusion by RECIST 1.1; disease control meant complete response, partial response or stable disease. Patients with prior systemic cancer treatment, concomitant immunosuppressant therapy or synchronous other active malignancies were excluded. In six patients, three with progression and three with disease control, sorted CD8+ memory and naive T cell subsets were sequenced at T0 and W3. Lymphoprep and SepMate tubes were used to isolate PBMC from blood, and red cell lysis was then performed. QIAamp DNA Blood Mini kits were used to extract DNA from PBMC and sorted T cell subsets. CD8+ T cell subsets were live-sorted on a FACSAria III cytometer and were frozen prior to DNA extraction. For flow cytometry, fresh PBMC were kept at 4 degrees C in PBS with about 2.2% fetal bovine serum and analyzed within 25 hours.

At the junction V is shortened by 4 bases and J by 6 bases; bases outside the gene matches: 9. The CDR1 and CDR2 encoded by the germline V gene are SGDLS and YYNGEE. There are 15 amino acids in the CDR3, from cysteine to phenylalanine inclusive. Solely the CDR3 DNA is kept, with 45 bases framed from the first base. The table lists this clone with a few counts. The clone's antigen remains unknown. Per-nucleotide qualities are absent, and no much larger clonotype sits a single base away. The clonotype originates from a human donor with melanoma. The source was CD8+ T cells from blood, collected from a patient treated with checkpoint blockade. In the paper's terms, the cell subset or site label means: immune-effector CD8+ memory T cells, CD45RO-high CCR7- CD27-. The chain links TRBV9 with TRBJ2-1, and TRBD2 aligns with 8 junction nucleotides. The CDR3: CASSISGSGVNEQFF. The DNA sequence is TGTGCCAGCAGCATAAGCGGGAGCGGTGTCAATGAGCAGTTCTTC.